One TCR beta chain is described in this entry. Primers included in the PCR were 60 Vbeta and 13 Jbeta primers. Some clones are missing from TCRdb's copy, which holds only in-frame ones; the method was immunoSEQ multiplex PCR. The sample has 210,000 or so clones, 60% to 80% seen once. This sample was taken from a study of cytomegalovirus exposure and HLA in healthy donors. The length of the CDR3 is 15 residues. CDR1 and CDR2 (germline): SGHDT, YYEEEE. V shed 2 bases and J shed 5 bases, with 14 bases lying between them. Sequenced material: PBMCs. The receptor's source is a young man in good health and CMV-seronegative. This chain connects TRBV5-6 to TRBJ1-5, with TRBD1 as a possible D gene (5 bases). The CDR3 loop reads CASSFGGEADQPQHF. The CDR3 coding sequence is TGTGCCAGCAGCTTCGGGGGGGAGGCTGATCAGCCCCAGCATTTT.